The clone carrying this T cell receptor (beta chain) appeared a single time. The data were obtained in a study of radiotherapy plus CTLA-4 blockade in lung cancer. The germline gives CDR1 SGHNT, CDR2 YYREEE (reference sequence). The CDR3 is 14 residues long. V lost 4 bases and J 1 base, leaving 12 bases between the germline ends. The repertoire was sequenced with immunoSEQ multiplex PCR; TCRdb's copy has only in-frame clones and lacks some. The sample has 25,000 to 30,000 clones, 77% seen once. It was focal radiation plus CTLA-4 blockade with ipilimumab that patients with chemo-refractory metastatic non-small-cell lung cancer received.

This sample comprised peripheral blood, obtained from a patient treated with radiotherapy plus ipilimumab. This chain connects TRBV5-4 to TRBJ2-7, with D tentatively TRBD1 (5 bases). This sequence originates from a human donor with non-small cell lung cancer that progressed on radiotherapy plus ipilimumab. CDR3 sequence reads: CASSGAASSYEQYF. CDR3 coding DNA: TGTGCCAGCAGCGGGGCAGCATCATCCTACGAGCAGTACTTC.